This entry lists 19 T cell receptor beta chains sequenced from one sample in a study of blood T cells in healthy people across ages (dated by TCRdb to between 2015 and 2017). Library generation was performed with 5' RACE. Sequencing was carried out with an Illumina HiSeq 2500. The second PCR ran for roughly 6 to 11 cycles and used a J-beta primer mix along with a sample-barcoded 5' primer. The public reads were reprocessed in TCRdb via fastp at Q25 and MiXCR, keeping in-frame beta chains. Rows with a matching CDR3 protein are joined into one entry that keeps the most common DNA and genes. Recorded for this sample are 800,000 to 900,000 distinct CDR3 sequences; around two thirds of them occurred a single time. Roughly a quarter of the sample is in the top ten clones. Input material: blood. The receptor set was obtained from a man aged 30 to 39 in good health.

The rearrangement uses TRBV6-2 or TRBV6-3 and TRBJ2-4; D ambiguous. The J call may be in error: the DNA end matches TRBJ2-5 better. CDR1 is MNHEY and CDR2 is SVGEGT in the germline V gene. The CDR3 has 14 amino acids. CDR3 DNA sequence: TGTGCCAGCAGTTACTCTCACAGTCAAGAGACCCAGTACTTC. Translating it yields CASSYSHSQETQYF.

The chain recombines TRBV6-5 with TRBJ1-1, with TRBD1 as a possible D gene (6 bases). The CDR3 is made up of 14 amino acids. The V gene's germline CDR1 is MNHEY and CDR2 SVGAGI. Between the trimmed V and J ends, which lost 5 bases and 0 bases, there was a span of 10 bases. DNA of the CDR3: TGTGCCAGCAGTGACGACAGGTTGAACACTGAAGCTTTCTTT. This translates into CASSDDRLNTEAFF.

The chain recombines TRBV28 with TRBJ1-1; TRBD1 is a possible D gene (5 bases). V was clipped by 6 bases and J by 1 base, with 15 bases between them. Germline CDR1 and CDR2: MDHEN and SYDVKM. This CDR3 contains 15 residues. In nucleotides, the CDR3 is TGTGCCAGCAGGCCTACCGGGGGGGGGAACACTGAAGCTTTCTTT. Its protein product is CASRPTGGGNTEAFF.

V usage is TRBV7-2 and J usage is TRBJ2-1; a weak D match, TRBD2 (6 bases). The V and J ends lost 7 bases and 6 bases respectively, with 19 bases between them. The germline CDR1 and CDR2 sequences are SGHTA and FQGNSA. The CDR3 spans 15 residues. The CDR3 DNA follows: TGTGCCAGCATCGCTCGGCAGGGAGGAATCAATGAGCAGTTCTTC. Its protein product is CASIARQGGINEQFF. Filled out from reference TRBV7-2 and TRBJ2-1, the complete variable domain reads GAGVSQSPSNKVTEKGKDVELRCDPISGHTALYWYRQSLGQGLEFLIYFQGNSAPDKSGLPSDRFSAERTGGSVSTLTIQRTQQEDSAVYLCASIARQGGINEQFFGPGTRLTVL.

J is TRBJ1-4 and V is TRBV28, with D perhaps TRBD1 (5 bases). CDR3 length: 15 amino acids. CDR1 is MDHEN, CDR2 SYDVKM, per germline. The V gene lost 5 bases and the J gene lost 4 bases, with 14 bases spanning the gap. The CDR3 region is CASSVPGPINEKLFF. As DNA, the CDR3 is TGTGCCAGCAGTGTTCCGGGACCGATTAATGAAAAACTGTTTTTT. The full variable domain, rest sourced from reference TRBV28 and TRBJ1-4, is DVKVTQSSRYLVKRTGEKVFLECVQDMDHENMFWYRQDPGLGLRLIYFSYDVKMKEKGDIPEGYSVSREKKERFSLILESASTNQTSMYLCASSVPGPINEKLFFGSGTQLSVL.

Comments on this clonotype: A much larger clone is a single base away; this may be a read error. The V and J genes are TRBV28 and TRBJ1-4, with a possible D match to TRBD1 (5 bases). This CDR3 is 16 amino acids long. V lost 4 bases to trimming and J lost 2 bases, with 14 bases between them. Germline values: CDR1 MDHEN, CDR2 SYDVKM. The CDR3 DNA reads TGTGCCAGCAGTTCCCTAGGAGGGGACACTAATGAAAAACTGTTTTTT. It encodes CASSSLGGDTNEKLFF.

The chain couples TRBV4-2 to TRBJ2-7; 10 bases line up with TRBD2. This CDR3 is 15 amino acids long. With V trimmed by 3 bases and J by 5 bases, 7 bases remained unmatched. Germline CDR1 is LGHNA and CDR2 is YNFKEQ. The CDR3 coding sequence is TGTGCCAGCAGCCAGACCGGGACTAGCGACGACGAGCAGTACTTC. Protein product: CASSQTGTSDDEQYF.

The J gene is TRBJ2-3, the V gene TRBV28; TRBD2 matches 7 bases. This CDR3 comprises 15 residues. Losses at the gene ends were 6 bases for V and 2 bases for J; bases not matched to a gene: 8. Germline V gives CDR1 MDHEN, CDR2 SYDVKM. The CDR3 nucleotides are TGTGCCAGCAGGGACCCGGGGGGTCCCACAGATACGCAGTATTTT. Its protein is CASRDPGGPTDTQYF.

The V gene is TRBV4-3, the J gene TRBJ2-4; tentatively, D is TRBD1 or TRBD2 (5 bases each). Trimming shortened V by 0 bases and J by 13 bases, and 19 bases separated the two germline ends. Germline CDR1 LGHNA, CDR2 YSLEER. CDR3 length: 15 residues. This CDR3 reads CASSQEWQGAYGQYF. Written as DNA, the CDR3 is TGCGCCAGCAGCCAAGAGTGGCAGGGAGCCTACGGGCAGTACTTC.

The J gene is TRBJ2-5, the V gene TRBV9, with D possibly being TRBD2 (6 bases). The V end lost 6 bases, the J end lost 1 base, and 10 bases lay between the germline ends. The CDR3 is made up of 13 amino acids. CDR1 SGDLS and CDR2 YYNGEE come from the germline V gene. The CDR3 loop reads CASNRDFQETQYF. In nucleotides, the CDR3 is TGTGCCAGCAACCGGGACTTCCAAGAGACCCAGTACTTC.

This chain connects TRBV20-1 to TRBJ2-1; D is perhaps TRBD1 or TRBD2 (5 bases each). Germline V CDR1 and CDR2: DFQATT, SNEGSKA (reference sequence). The CDR3 is 13 residues long. V shed 6 bases and J shed 5 bases, with 14 bases lying between them. In DNA form, the CDR3 reads TGCAGTGCGAACCGGGACGTAAACAATGAGCAGTTCTTC. It translates to CSANRDVNNEQFF.

Note on this clonotype: Sequence at one end of the junction differs from germline and may be a read error. The CDR3 loop is CTSSQVGGSIRYEQYF. Here the CDR3 DNA reads TGCACCAGCAGCCAAGTCGGGGGCAGTATCCGCTACGAGCAGTACTTC. This chain joins TRBV4-3 and TRBJ2-5, with D perhaps matching TRBD1 or TRBD2 (6 bases each). The J call may be in error: the DNA end matches TRBJ2-7 better. CDR3 size: 16 residues. The germline CDR1 and CDR2 sequences are LGHNA and YSLEER.

The table lists this clonotype with a few counts. The V gene is TRBV27, the J gene TRBJ2-1; no clear D. The CDR3 is 13 residues long. Germline V gene data show CDR1 as MNHEY and CDR2 as SMNVEV (reference sequence). V lost 2 bases and J lost 5, with 7 bases in between. The CDR3 sequence: CASSLGRHNEQFF. The DNA for the CDR3 is TGTGCCAGCAGTTTAGGCCGGCACAATGAGCAGTTCTTC.

Points on this clonotype: Germline and junction disagree at one end, which may indicate a read error. The chain employs TRBV28 and TRBJ2-5; D remains unclear. CDR1 MDHEN and CDR2 SYDVKM come from the germline V gene. This CDR3 has 18 amino acids. The CDR3 sequence: CAGSLSAGLGTIQETQYF. The CDR3, as DNA: TGTGCCGGCAGTTTATCGGCCGGGTTGGGCACCATACAAGAGACCCAGTACTTC.

The chain employs TRBV6-2 or TRBV6-3 and TRBJ2-3; TRBD2 matches 10 bases. The CDR3 loop spans 13 amino acids. Unmatched junction bases numbered 1, after V lost 5 bases and J lost 5 bases. The germline V gene has CDR1 MNHEY and CDR2 SVGEGT. The CDR3 nucleotides are TGTGCCAGCAGTCCTAGCGGGGGAGATACGCAGTATTTT. Its protein product is CASSPSGGDTQYF.

The chain uses TRBV29-1 and TRBJ2-5; 10 bases align to TRBD1. CDR3 size: 14 residues. After removal of 1 base from V and 11 bases from J, the junction contained 10 bases not matched to a gene. Per the germline V gene, CDR1 is SQVTM and CDR2 is ANQGSEA. CDR3 amino acids: CSVEGTGGWNEQYF. Written as DNA, the CDR3 is TGCAGCGTTGAAGGGACAGGGGGATGGAATGAGCAGTACTTC.

This rearrangement joins TRBV3-1 to TRBJ2-3; tentatively, D is TRBD2 (7 bases). The germline V gene has CDR1 LGHDT and CDR2 YNNKEL (reference sequence). CDR3 length: 14 amino acids. V gave up 5 bases and J gave up 4 bases, with 13 bases separating them. The CDR3 protein is CASSVGGPPDTQYF. For the CDR3, the DNA is TGTGCCAGCAGCGTGGGGGGGCCTCCAGATACGCAGTATTTT.

The rearrangement links TRBV20-1 to TRBJ2-7; tentatively, D is TRBD2 (6 bases). The CDR3 has 15 residues. V was pared by 0 bases and J by 2 bases, with 14 bases between. Germline assignment: CDR1 DFQATT and CDR2 SNEGSKA (reference sequence). CDR3 bases: TGCAGTGCTAGAGATAGTGGCGGGGCGACCTACGAGCAGTACTTC. It encodes CSARDSGGATYEQYF.

The chain recombines TRBV20-1 with TRBJ2-5; 8 bases agree with TRBD1. With V trimmed by 6 bases and J by 2 bases, 20 bases remained unmatched. Germline CDR1 DFQATT, CDR2 SNEGSKA (reference sequence). The CDR3 consists of 18 residues. Here the CDR3 DNA reads TGCAGTGCCCCAATCACAGGGGGGACCGGGTTGGGGCAAGAGACCCAGTACTTC. This encodes CSAPITGGTGLGQETQYF.